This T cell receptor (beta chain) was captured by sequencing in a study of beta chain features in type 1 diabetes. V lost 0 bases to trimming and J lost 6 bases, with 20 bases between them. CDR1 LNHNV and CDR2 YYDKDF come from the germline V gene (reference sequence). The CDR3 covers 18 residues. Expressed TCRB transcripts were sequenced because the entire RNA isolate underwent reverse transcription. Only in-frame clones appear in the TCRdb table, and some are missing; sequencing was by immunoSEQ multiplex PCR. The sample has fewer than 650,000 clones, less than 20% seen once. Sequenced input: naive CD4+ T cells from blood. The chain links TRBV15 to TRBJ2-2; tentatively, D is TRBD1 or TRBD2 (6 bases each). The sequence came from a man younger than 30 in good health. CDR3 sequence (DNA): TGTGCCACCAGCAGAGACCGGAGGGGCCAGGGGCGATCCGGGGAGCTGTTTTTT. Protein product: CATSRDRRGQGRSGELFF.